A selection of T cell receptor beta chains follows, all from one sample in a study of technical replicates of blood from several donors. Clones were read by immunoSEQ multiplex PCR, and TCRdb kept only the in-frame ones, dropping some. Found here are 70,000 to 95,000 clones, approximately 96% of them singletons; the top ten hold approximately 0.18%. The sequencing input was T cells isolated from PBMCs. The receptors were gathered from a human donor in good health. Both conserved end residues are trimmed from each CDR3. A D gene is named only where the DNA matches it firmly.

d_call: TRBD1; v_call: TRBV28; j_call: TRBJ1-4; cdr3_aa: ASSKQGAIEKLF
d_call: NA; v_call: TRBV7-9; j_call: TRBJ2-5; cdr3_aa: ASARANRQETQY
d_call: NA; v_call: TRBV11-3; j_call: TRBJ2-7; cdr3_aa: ASSLGQANYEQY
d_call: NA; v_call: TRBV2; j_call: TRBJ1-3; cdr3_aa: ASSDRAGNTIY
d_call: NA; v_call: TRBV9; j_call: TRBJ1-4; cdr3_aa: ASSSRSGGLEYNEKLF
d_call: TRBD2; v_call: TRBV6-1; j_call: TRBJ2-5; cdr3_aa: ASSESSGLGETQY
d_call: TRBD1; v_call: TRBV6-6; j_call: TRBJ1-5; cdr3_aa: ASSSTQGGGNQPQH
d_call: NA; v_call: TRBV7-9; j_call: TRBJ2-5; cdr3_aa: ASSPRVIEAETQY
d_call: TRBD1; v_call: TRBV30; j_call: TRBJ1-2; cdr3_aa: AFRPGTGEDGYT
d_call: NA; v_call: TRBV9; j_call: TRBJ2-7; cdr3_aa: ASSVGENYEQY
d_call: NA; v_call: TRBV5-4; j_call: TRBJ2-5; cdr3_aa: ASSPRGQPQETQY
d_call: TRBD2; v_call: TRBV7-2; j_call: TRBJ2-5; cdr3_aa: ASRELARETQY
d_call: TRBD1; v_call: TRBV19; j_call: TRBJ2-3; cdr3_aa: ASSIWTGVADTQY
d_call: TRBD2; v_call: TRBV19; j_call: TRBJ2-1; cdr3_aa: ASTSGRLNEQF
d_call: TRBD1; v_call: TRBV5-6; j_call: TRBJ1-4; cdr3_aa: ASSSRRGLDEKLF
d_call: NA; v_call: TRBV28; j_call: TRBJ2-7; cdr3_aa: ASSLGAALPEY
d_call: NA; v_call: TRBV5-1; j_call: TRBJ2-1; cdr3_aa: ASSTQPGSSPGEQF
d_call: NA; v_call: TRBV12-2; j_call: TRBJ2-3; cdr3_aa: ASRARQTQREWTDTQY